A selection of T cell receptor beta chains follows, all from one sample in a study of identical twins. Each CDR3 protein gets one entry after TCRdb re-called the 5' RACE reads with MiXCR. The sample has 300,000 to 400,000 distinct CDR3 sequences, 8.5% to 10% seen once. The sequenced sample consisted of naive T cells sorted from blood. These receptor sequences come from a woman aged 45-60 years in good health. Each CDR3 is given with its conserved first and last residue. A D gene is named only where the DNA matches it firmly. Rows give clone size only sometimes, using once, few, many, or a class for an expanded clone.

J gene	D gene	clone size	V gene	CDR3 DNA	CDR3 protein
TRBJ1-2	.	many	TRBV25-1	TGTGCCAGCAGTGAGGCTTTAGGAAAAATCCCTAACTATGGCTACACCTTC	CASSEALGKIPNYGYTF
TRBJ2-1	TRBD2	.	TRBV5-1	TGCGCCAGCAGCTTGGACTTTAGCGGGGCGAACAATGAGCAGTTCTTC	CASSLDFSGANNEQFF
TRBJ2-3	TRBD1	.	TRBV19	TGTGCCAGTTACAGGGGAGTTCTATATTTT	CASYRGVLYF
TRBJ2-5	TRBD1	few	TRBV24-1	TGTGCCACCAGTGATCGGACAGGGGGCGTAAAGACCCAGTACTTC	CATSDRTGGVKTQYF
TRBJ2-5	.	many	TRBV24-1	TGTGCCACCAGTGGTTCTGTGAGAGAGACCCAGTACTTC	CATSGSVRETQYF
TRBJ2-6	.	.	TRBV12-3/TRBV12-4	TGTGCCAGCAGTTTGCGTTGGACCTCTGGGGCCAACGTCCTGACTTTC	CASSLRWTSGANVLTF
TRBJ2-7	TRBD1	.	TRBV5-1	TGCGCCAGCAGCTTGGAGTATGGACAGGGGGTTTACGAGCAGTACTTC	CASSLEYGQGVYEQYF
TRBJ1-1	.	.	TRBV24-1	TGTGCCACCAGTGATTCAAAGGGGCCGAACACTGAAGCTTTCTTT	CATSDSKGPNTEAFF
TRBJ1-1	.	.	TRBV5-6	TGTGCCAGCACCCGGTTAAGCACTGAAGCTTTCTTT	CASTRLSTEAFF
TRBJ1-4	.	few	TRBV10-2	TGCGCCAGCAGTGAGTCAGGGGAAAAACTGTTTTTT	CASSESGEKLFF